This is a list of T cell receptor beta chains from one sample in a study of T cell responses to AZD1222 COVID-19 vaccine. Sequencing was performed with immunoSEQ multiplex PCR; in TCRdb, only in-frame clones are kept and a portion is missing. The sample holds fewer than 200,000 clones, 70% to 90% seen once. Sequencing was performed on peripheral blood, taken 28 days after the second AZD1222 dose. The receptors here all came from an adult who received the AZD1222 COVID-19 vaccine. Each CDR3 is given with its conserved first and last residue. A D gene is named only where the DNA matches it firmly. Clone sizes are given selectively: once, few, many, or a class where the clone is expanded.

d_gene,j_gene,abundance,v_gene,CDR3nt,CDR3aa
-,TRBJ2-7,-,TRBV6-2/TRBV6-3,TGTGCCAGCAGCAAAGACTGGAGGGGCGAGCAGTACTTC,CASSKDWRGEQYF
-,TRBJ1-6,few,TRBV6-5,TGTGCCAGCAAGGCCCGAACGAATAATTCACCCCTCCACTTT,CASKARTNNSPLHF
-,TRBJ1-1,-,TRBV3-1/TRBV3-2,TGTGCCAGCAGCCGGGGAAACACTGAAGCTTTCTTT,CASSRGNTEAFF
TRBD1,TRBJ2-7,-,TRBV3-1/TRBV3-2,TGTGCCAGCAGCCCCTGGGACAGCTCCTACGAGCAGTACTTC,CASSPWDSSYEQYF
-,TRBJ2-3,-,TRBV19,TGTGCCAGTAGCCCACAGGGTTCCAGCACAGATACGCAGTATTTT,CASSPQGSSTDTQYF
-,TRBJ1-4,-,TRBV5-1,TGCGCCAGCAGTCGGTCGGGGGCAACTAATGAAAAACTGTTTTTT,CASSRSGATNEKLFF
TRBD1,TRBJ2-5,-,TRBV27,TGTGCCAGCAGTTTGGCCACAGGGGCACAAGAGACCCAGTACTTC,CASSLATGAQETQYF
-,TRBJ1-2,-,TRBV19,TGTGCCAGTAGTCCAGGGTTGAACTATGGCTACACCTTC,CASSPGLNYGYTF
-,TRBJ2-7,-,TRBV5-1,TGCGCCAGCAGCTTGGCCGGGTCCGAGCAGTACTTC,CASSLAGSEQYF
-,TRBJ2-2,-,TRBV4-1,TGCGCCAGCAGCCAAATGACCGGGGAGCTGTTTTTT,CASSQMTGELFF
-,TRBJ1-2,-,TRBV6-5,TGTGCCAGCAGTTACTCGAGGGGGGCCCCTGAGGGCTACACCTTC,CASSYSRGAPEGYTF
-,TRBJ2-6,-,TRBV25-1,TGTGCCAGCAGCCGGGTGGGGGCAATTGCTGGGGCCAACGTCCTGACTTTC,CASSRVGAIAGANVLTF
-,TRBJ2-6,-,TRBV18,TGTGCCAGCTCACCCCCCCGGTCTGGGGCCAACGTCCTGACTTTC,CASSPPRSGANVLTF
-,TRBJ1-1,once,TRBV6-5,TGTGCCAGCAGTTACTCGGGGGGGCGGGCTTTCTTT,CASSYSGGRAFF
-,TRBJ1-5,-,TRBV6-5,TGTGCCAGCAGTTACCGACAAGATAGCAATCAGCCCCAGCATTTT,CASSYRQDSNQPQHF
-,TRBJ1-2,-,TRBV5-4,TGTGCCAGCAGCTTTCTCGTTAGAGGGTTGGGGAAGGGCTACACCTTC,CASSFLVRGLGKGYTF
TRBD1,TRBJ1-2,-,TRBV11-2,TGTGCCAGCAGCTCAACAGGGGATGGCTACACCTTC,CASSSTGDGYTF
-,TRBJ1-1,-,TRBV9,TGTGCCAGCAGCGCGCGGGGGGTGAACACTGAAGCTTTCTTT,CASSARGVNTEAFF
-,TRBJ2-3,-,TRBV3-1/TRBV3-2,TGTGCCAGCAGCCAAGACGGACACGGAACAGATACGCAGTATTTT,CASSQDGHGTDTQYF
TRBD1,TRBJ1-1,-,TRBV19,TGTGCCAGTGGAGGGACAGGGGGCGCGCCCACTGAAGCTTTCTTT,CASGGTGGAPTEAFF
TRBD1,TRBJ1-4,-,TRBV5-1,TGCGCCAGCAGCCCAGGGACAGCCGTTGAAAAACTGTTTTTT,CASSPGTAVEKLFF
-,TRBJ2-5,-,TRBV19,TGTGCCAGTAGCCCGATACAGGGGGGGGAGACCCAGTACTTC,CASSPIQGGETQYF
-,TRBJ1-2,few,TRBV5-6,TGTGCCAGCAGCTCTCGGACAGCGCTTAACTATGGCTACACCTTC,CASSSRTALNYGYTF
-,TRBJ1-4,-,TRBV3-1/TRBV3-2,TGTGCCAGCAGCCAAGTAACGATGATCGAAAAACTGTTTTTT,CASSQVTMIEKLFF
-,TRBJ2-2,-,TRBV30,TGTGCCTGGCGCCCATGGCCGACTCCCGCGGGGGAGCTGTTTTTT,CAWRPWPTPAGELFF
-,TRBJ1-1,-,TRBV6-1,TGTGCCAGCAGTGAAGCAGGGCCCCTAGAAGCTTTCTTT,CASSEAGPLEAFF
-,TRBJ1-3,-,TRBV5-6,TGTGCCAGCAGCTTACAAAGAAACACCATATATTTT,CASSLQRNTIYF
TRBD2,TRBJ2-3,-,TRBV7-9,TGTGCCAGCAGCTTAGCTAGCGGGGGGGCAATAGATACGCAGTATTTT,CASSLASGGAIDTQYF
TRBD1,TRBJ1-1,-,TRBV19,TGTGCCAGTAGTATTCAGGGGGGAACTGAAGCTTTCTTT,CASSIQGGTEAFF
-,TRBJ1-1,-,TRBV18,TGTGCCAGCTCACAAGTAGTGGGGTCTGAAGCTTTCTTT,CASSQVVGSEAFF
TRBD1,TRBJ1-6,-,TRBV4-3,TGCGCCAGCAGCCAAGAAATCGGACAGGGGAGTTCACCCCTCCACTTT,CASSQEIGQGSSPLHF
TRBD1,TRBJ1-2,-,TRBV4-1,TGCGCCAGCAGCCGGACAGGGGTTCACGGCTACACCTTC,CASSRTGVHGYTF
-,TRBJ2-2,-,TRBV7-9,TGTGCCAGCAGCTACACAGGGAAGTACACCGGGGAGCTGTTTTTT,CASSYTGKYTGELFF
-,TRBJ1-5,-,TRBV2,TGTGCCAGCAGGACCGGCACAAATCAGCCCCAGCATTTT,CASRTGTNQPQHF
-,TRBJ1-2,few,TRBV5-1,TGCGCCAGCAGCTTGGACTTGATATCTAACTATGGCTACACCTTC,CASSLDLISNYGYTF
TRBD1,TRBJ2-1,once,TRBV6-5,TGTGCCAGCAGCCGGGACAGGGGAGGGGGTGAGCAGTTCTTC,CASSRDRGGGEQFF
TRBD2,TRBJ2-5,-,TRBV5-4,TGTGCCAGCAGTTTTGATGCGGGGGGGTCCGGGACCCAGTACTTC,CASSFDAGGSGTQYF
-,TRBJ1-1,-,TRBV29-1,TGCAGCGTCGCCACCTCGGGGGCTTTCTTT,CSVATSGAFF
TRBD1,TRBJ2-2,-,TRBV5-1,TGCGCCAGCAGCCATGTCGGGACAGGGACAACCGGGGAGCTGTTTTTT,CASSHVGTGTTGELFF